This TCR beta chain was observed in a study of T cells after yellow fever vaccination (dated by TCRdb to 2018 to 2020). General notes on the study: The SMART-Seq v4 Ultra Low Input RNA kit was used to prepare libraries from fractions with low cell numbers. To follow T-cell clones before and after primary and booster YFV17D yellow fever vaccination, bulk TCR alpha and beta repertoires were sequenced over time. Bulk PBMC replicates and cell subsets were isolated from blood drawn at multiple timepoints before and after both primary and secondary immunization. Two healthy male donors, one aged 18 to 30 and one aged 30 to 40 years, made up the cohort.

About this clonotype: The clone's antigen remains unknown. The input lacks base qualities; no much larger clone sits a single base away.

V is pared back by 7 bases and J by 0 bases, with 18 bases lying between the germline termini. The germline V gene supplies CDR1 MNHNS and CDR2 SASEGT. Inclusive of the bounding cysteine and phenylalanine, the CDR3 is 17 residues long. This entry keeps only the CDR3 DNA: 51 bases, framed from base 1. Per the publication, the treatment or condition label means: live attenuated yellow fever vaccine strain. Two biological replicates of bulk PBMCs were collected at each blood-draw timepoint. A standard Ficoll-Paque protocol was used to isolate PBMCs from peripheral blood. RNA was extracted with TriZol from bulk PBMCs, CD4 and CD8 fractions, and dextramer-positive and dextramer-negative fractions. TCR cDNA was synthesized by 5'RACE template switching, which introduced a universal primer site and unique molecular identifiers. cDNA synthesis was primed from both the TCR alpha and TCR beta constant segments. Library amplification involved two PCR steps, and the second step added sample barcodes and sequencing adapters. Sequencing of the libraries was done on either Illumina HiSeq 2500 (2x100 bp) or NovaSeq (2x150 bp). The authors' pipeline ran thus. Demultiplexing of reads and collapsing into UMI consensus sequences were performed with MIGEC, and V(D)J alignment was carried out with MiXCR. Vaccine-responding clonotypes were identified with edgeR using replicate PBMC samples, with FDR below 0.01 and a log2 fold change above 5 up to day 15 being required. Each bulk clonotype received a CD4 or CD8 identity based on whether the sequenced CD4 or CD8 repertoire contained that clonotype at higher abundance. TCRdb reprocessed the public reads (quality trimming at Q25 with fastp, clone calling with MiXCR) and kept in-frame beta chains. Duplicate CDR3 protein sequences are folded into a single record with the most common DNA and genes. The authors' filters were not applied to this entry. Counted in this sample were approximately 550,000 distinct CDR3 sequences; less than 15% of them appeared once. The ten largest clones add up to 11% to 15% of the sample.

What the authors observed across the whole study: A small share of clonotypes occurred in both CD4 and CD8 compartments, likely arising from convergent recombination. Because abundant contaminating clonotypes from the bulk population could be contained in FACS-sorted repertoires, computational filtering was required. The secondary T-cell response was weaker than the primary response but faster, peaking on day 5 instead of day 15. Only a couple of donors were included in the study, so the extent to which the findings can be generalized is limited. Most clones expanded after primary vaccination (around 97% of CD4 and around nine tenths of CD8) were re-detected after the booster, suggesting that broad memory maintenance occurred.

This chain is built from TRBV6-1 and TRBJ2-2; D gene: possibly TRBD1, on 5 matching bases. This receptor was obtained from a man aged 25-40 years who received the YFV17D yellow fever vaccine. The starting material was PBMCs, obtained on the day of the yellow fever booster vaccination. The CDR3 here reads CASTQGYRLANTGELFF. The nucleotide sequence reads TGTGCCAGCACCCAAGGCTACAGGCTCGCGAACACCGGGGAGCTGTTTTTT.